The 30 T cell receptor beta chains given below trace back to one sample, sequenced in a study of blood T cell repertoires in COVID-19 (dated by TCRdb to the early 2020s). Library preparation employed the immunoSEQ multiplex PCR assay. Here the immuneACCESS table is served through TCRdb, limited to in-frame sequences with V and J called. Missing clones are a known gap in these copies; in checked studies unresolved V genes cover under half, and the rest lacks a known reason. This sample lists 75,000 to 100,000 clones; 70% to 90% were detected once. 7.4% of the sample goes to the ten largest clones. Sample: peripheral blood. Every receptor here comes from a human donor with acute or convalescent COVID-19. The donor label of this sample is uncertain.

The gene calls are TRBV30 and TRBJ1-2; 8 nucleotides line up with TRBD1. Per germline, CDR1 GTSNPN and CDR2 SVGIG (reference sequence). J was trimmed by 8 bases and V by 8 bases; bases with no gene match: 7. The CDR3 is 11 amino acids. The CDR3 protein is CATSRGHGYTF. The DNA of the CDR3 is TGTGCCACCTCCAGGGGGCACGGCTACACCTTC.

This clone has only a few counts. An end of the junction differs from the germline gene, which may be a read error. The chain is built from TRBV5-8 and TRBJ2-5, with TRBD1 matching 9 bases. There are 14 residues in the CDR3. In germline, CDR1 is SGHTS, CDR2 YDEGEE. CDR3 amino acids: CASTLDRGRETQYF. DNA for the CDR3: TGTGCCAGCACCTTGGACAGGGGAAGGGAGACCCAGTACTTC. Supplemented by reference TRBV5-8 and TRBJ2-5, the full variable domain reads EAGVTQSPTHLIKTRGQQATLRCSPISGHTSVYWYQQALGLGLQFLLWYDEGEERNRGNFPPRFSGRQFPNYSSELNVNALELEDSALYLCASTLDRGRETQYFGPGTRLLVL.

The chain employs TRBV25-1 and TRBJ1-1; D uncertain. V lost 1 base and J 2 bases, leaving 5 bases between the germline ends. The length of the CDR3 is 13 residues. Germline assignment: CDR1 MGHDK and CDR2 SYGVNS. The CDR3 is CASSELLNTEAFF. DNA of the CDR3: TGTGCCAGCAGTGAATTGCTAAACACTGAAGCTTTCTTT.

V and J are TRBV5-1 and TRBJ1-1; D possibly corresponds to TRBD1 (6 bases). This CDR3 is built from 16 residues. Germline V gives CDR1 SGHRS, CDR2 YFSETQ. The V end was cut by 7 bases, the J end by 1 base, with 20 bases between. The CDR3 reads CASRNPVTGPNTEAFF. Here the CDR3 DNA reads TGCGCCAGCCGGAATCCCGTGACAGGCCCGAACACTGAAGCTTTCTTT.

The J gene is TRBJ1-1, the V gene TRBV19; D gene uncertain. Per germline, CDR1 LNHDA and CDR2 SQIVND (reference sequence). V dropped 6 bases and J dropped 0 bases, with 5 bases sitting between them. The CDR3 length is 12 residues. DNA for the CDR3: TGTGCCAGTAGGTCCATGAACACTGAAGCTTTCTTT. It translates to CASRSMNTEAFF.

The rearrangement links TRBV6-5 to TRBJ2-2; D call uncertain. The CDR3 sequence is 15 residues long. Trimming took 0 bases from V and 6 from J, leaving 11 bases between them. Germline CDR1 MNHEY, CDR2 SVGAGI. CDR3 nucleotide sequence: TGTGCCAGCAGTTACTCGACATCCTTTTCCGGGGAGCTGTTTTTT. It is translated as CASSYSTSFSGELFF.

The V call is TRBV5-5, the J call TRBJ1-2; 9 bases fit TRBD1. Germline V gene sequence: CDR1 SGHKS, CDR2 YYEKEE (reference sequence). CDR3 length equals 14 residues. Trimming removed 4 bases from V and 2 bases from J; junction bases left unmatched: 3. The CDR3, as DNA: TGTGCCAGCAGCCGCGGGACAGGGAACTATGGCTACACCTTC. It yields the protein CASSRGTGNYGYTF.

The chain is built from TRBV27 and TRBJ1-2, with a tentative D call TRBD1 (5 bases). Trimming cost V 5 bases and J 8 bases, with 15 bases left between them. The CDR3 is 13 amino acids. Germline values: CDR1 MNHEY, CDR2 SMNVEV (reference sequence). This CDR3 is CASSPGLPSGYTF. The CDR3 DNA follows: TGTGCCAGCAGTCCGGGACTCCCGAGCGGCTACACCTTC.

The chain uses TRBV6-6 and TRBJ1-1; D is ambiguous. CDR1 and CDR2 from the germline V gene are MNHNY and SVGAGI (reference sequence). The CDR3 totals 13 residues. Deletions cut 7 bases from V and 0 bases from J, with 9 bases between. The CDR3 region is CASTLELNTEAFF. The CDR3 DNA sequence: TGTGCCAGCACTTTAGAGCTGAACACTGAAGCTTTCTTT.

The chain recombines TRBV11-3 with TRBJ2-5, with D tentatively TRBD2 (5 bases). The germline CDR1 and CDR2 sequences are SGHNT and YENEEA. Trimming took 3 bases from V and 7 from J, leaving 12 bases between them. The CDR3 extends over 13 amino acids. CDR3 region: CASSFGPSGTQYF. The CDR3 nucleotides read TGTGCCAGCAGCTTCGGTCCGAGCGGGACCCAGTACTTC.

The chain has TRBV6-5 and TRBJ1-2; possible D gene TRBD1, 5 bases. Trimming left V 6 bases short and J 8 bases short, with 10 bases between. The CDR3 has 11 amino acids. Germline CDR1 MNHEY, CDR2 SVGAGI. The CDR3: CASSAGFGYTF. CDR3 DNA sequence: TGTGCCAGCAGCGCAGGGTTCGGCTACACCTTC.

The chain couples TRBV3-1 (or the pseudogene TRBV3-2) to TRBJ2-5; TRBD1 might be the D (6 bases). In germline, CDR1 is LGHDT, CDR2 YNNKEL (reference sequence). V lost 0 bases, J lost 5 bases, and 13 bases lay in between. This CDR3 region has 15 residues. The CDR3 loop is CASSQELQGPETQYF. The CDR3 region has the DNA TGTGCCAGCAGCCAAGAGCTACAGGGTCCGGAGACCCAGTACTTC.

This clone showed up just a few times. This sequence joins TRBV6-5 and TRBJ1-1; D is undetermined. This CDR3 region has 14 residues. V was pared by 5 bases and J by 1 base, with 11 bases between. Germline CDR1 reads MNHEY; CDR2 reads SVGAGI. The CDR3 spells CASSQRAENTEAFF. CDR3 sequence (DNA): TGTGCCAGCAGTCAGAGGGCAGAGAACACTGAAGCTTTCTTT.

This CDR3 reads CSACISGGASSTGELFF. CDR3 DNA: TGCAGCGCCTGTATTAGCGGGGGGGCCTCGAGCACCGGGGAGCTGTTTTTT. This chain connects TRBV29-1 to TRBJ2-2; TRBD2 agrees at 11 bases. Germline V CDR1 and CDR2: SQVTM, ANQGSEA. V was pared by 7 bases and J by 4 bases, with 14 bases of the junction left unmatched. This CDR3 is built from 17 residues.

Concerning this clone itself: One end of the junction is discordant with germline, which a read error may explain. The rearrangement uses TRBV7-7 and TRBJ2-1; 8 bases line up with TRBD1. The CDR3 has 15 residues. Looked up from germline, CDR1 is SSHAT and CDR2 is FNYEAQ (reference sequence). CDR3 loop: CASSLGQGNYNEQFF. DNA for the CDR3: TGTGCTAGCAGCTTAGGACAGGGCAACTACAATGAGCAGTTCTTC.

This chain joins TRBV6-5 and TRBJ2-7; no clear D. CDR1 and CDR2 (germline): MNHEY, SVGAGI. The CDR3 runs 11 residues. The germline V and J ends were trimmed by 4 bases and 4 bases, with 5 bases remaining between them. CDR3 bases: TGTGCCAGCAGTTCCCCGTACGAGCAGTACTTC. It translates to CASSSPYEQYF.

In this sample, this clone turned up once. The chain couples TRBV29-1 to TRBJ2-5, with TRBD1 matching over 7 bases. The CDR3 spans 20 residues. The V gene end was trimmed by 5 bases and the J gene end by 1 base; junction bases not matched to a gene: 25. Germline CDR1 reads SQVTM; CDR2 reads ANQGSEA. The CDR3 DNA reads TGCAGCGTTCCGAGATCGAGGGGGCAGGGTCCGTCGCCCTTCCAAGAGACCCAGTACTTC. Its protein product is CSVPRSRGQGPSPFQETQYF.

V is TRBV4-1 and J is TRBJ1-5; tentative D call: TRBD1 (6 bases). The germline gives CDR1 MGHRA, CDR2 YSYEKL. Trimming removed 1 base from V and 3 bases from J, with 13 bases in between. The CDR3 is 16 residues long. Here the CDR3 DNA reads TGCGCCAGCAGCCAAGCAGGCTGGACAGCCAATCAGCCCCAGCATTTT. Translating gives CASSQAGWTANQPQHF.

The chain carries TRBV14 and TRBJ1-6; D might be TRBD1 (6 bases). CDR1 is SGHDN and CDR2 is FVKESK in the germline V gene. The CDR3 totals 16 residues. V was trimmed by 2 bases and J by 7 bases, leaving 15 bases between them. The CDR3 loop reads CASSQYGGRGNSPLHF. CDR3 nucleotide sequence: TGTGCCAGCAGCCAATACGGGGGGCGCGGAAATTCACCCCTCCACTTT.

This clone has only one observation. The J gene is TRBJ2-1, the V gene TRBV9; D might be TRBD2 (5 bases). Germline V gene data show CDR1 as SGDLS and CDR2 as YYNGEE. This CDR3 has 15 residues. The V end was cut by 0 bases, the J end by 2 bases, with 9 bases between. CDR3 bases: TGTGCCAGCAGCGTAGACGGGGAGACCTACAATGAGCAGTTCTTC. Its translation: CASSVDGETYNEQFF. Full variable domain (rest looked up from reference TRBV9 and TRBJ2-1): DSGVTQTPKHLITATGQRVTLRCSPRSGDLSVYWYQQSLDQGLQFLIQYYNGEERAKGNILERFSAQQFPDLHSELNLSSLELGDSALYFCASSVDGETYNEQFFGPGTRLTVL.

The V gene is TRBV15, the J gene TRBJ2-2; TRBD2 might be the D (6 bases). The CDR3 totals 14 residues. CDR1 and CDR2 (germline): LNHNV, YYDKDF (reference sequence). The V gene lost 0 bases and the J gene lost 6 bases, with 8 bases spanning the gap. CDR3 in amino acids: CATSREGRPGELFF. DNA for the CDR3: TGTGCCACCAGCAGAGAAGGGAGGCCCGGGGAGCTGTTTTTT.

DNA of the CDR3: TGTGCCAGCAGCTCACTAGCGGCAGAGACCCAGTACTTC. As protein: CASSSLAAETQYF. The rearrangement uses TRBV7-9 and TRBJ2-5; 8 positions agree with TRBD2. The CDR3 runs 13 residues. V dropped 4 bases and J dropped 4; count of bases not matched to a gene: 2. CDR1 is SEHNR and CDR2 is FQNEAQ in the germline V gene (reference sequence).

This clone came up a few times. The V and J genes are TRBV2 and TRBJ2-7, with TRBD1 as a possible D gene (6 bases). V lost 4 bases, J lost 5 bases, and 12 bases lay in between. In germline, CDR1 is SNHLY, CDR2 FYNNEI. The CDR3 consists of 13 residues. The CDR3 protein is CASSVIRGNEQYF. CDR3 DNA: TGTGCCAGCAGTGTAATCAGGGGTAACGAGCAGTACTTC.

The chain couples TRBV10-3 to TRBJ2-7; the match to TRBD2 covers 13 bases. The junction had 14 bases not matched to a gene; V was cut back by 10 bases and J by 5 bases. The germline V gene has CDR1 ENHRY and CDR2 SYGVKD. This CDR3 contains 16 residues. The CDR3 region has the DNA TGTGCCACCTCACCCCCTACTGGACTAGCGGGGGACGAGCAGTACTTC. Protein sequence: CATSPPTGLAGDEQYF.

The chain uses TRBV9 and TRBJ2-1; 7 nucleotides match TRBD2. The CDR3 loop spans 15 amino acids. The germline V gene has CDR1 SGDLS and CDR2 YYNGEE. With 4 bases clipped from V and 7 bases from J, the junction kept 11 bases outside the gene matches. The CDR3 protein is CASSSQAGSWNEQFF. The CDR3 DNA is TGTGCCAGCAGCTCTCAAGCGGGGTCCTGGAATGAGCAGTTCTTC. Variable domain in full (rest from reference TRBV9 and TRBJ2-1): DSGVTQTPKHLITATGQRVTLRCSPRSGDLSVYWYQQSLDQGLQFLIQYYNGEERAKGNILERFSAQQFPDLHSELNLSSLELGDSALYFCASSSQAGSWNEQFFGPGTRLTVL.

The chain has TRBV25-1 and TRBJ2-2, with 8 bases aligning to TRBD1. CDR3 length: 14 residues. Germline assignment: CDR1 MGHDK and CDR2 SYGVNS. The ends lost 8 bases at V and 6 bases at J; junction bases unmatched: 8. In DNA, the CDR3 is TGTGCCAGCCTCGACAGACAGGGGTCCGGGGAGCTGTTTTTT. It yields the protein CASLDRQGSGELFF.

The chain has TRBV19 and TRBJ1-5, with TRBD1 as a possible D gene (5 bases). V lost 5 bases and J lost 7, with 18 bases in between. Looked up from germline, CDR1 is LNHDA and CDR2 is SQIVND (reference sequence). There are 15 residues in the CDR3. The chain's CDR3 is CASSPGGQGGQPQHF. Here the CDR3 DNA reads TGTGCCAGTAGTCCTGGAGGGCAGGGAGGACAGCCCCAGCATTTT.

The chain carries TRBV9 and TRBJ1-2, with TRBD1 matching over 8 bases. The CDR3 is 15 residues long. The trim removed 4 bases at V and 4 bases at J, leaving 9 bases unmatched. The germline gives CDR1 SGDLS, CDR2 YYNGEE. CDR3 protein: CASSPDPGTGYGYTF. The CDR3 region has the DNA TGTGCCAGCAGCCCCGATCCCGGGACAGGCTATGGCTACACCTTC.

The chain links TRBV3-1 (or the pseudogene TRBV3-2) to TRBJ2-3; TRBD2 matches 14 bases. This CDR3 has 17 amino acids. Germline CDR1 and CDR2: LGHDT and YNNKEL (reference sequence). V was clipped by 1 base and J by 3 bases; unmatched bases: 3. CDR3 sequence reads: CASSQGRTSGGTDTQYF. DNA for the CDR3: TGTGCCAGCAGCCAAGGGCGGACTAGCGGGGGGACAGATACGCAGTATTTT.

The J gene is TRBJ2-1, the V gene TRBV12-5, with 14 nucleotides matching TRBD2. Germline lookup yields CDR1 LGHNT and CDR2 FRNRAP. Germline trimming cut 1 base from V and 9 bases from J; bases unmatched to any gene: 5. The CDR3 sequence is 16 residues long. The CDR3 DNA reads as TGTGCTAGTGGTTTGGGACTAGCGGGGGGGCCGGGTGAGCAGTTCTTC. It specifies CASGLGLAGGPGEQFF.